These 15 T cell receptor beta chains share one sample of origin, sequenced in a study of response to subunit inactivated influenza vaccine. TCRdb itself ran the RT-PCR reads through MiXCR, one entry per CDR3 protein. The table includes more than 500,000 distinct CDR3 sequences, roughly 10% detected once. The same data also contributed to another study, on T cells expressing NK-cell markers. That investigation notes: In generating TCR beta cDNA, 5'RACE template switching with UMIs was used.

Sequencing was performed on PBMCs from blood, taken on the day of vaccination. These receptors were taken from a man aged 45-65 years who received an inactivated influenza vaccine.

There are a few counts of this clonotype. The chain is built from TRBV6-1 and TRBJ1-6; D is possibly TRBD1 (6 bases). V lost 8 bases to trimming and J lost 10 bases, with 12 bases between them. Germline assignment: CDR1 MNHNS and CDR2 SASEGT. This CDR3 contains 12 residues. CDR3 sequence reads: CASYRAGSPLHF. The CDR3 DNA reads TGTGCCAGCTACAGGGCAGGGTCACCCCTCCACTTT.

This clonotype appeared a few times. The chain joins TRBV24-1 to TRBJ1-1; D unresolved. V was cut by 2 bases and J by 5 bases, with 5 bases left in between. The CDR3 is made up of 12 amino acids. CDR1 is KGHDR and CDR2 is SFDVKD in the germline V gene. The CDR3 sequence is CATSDYGTEAFF. CDR3 nucleotides: TGTGCCACCAGTGATTACGGGACTGAAGCTTTCTTT.

In its sample, this clonotype was seen many times. The V call is TRBV11-3, the J call TRBJ2-5, with D unresolved. The CDR3 runs 13 residues. Germline values: CDR1 SGHNT, CDR2 YENEEA. The V end lost 1 base, the J end lost 4 bases, and 7 bases lay between the germline ends. The chain's CDR3 is CASSLVDGETQYF. The CDR3 bases are TGTGCCAGCAGCTTAGTAGATGGAGAGACCCAGTACTTC.

A few counts support this clonotype. The chain is built from TRBV12-5 and TRBJ1-2; 12 bases match TRBD1. Germline V gene lookup returns CDR1 LGHNT and CDR2 FRNRAP. Trimming at V came to 5 bases and at J to 10 bases, leaving 8 bases not matched to a gene. The CDR3 is made up of 14 amino acids. Here the CDR3 DNA reads TGTGCTAGTGGTATCGGGGCGGGACAGGGGGCCTACACCTTC. This translates into CASGIGAGQGAYTF.

Ten or more counts support this clonotype. The J gene is TRBJ2-1, the V gene TRBV20-1; 10 positions agree with TRBD2. Germline V gene lookup returns CDR1 DFQATT and CDR2 SNEGSKA (reference sequence). V dropped 0 bases and J dropped 3; count of bases not matched to a gene: 26. CDR3 size: 23 residues. The CDR3 nucleotides read TGCAGTGCTAGAGACCGAAAGGCGTGGCTAGCGGGAGCGATGGCCCACCGCTACAATGAGCAGTTCTTC. The encoded protein is CSARDRKAWLAGAMAHRYNEQFF.

This clonotype was observed many times. The chain uses TRBV12-3 or TRBV12-4 and TRBJ1-1; D perhaps matches TRBD1 (5 bases). This CDR3 is 13 amino acids long. Between the trimmed V and J ends, which lost 7 bases and 2 bases, there was a span of 11 bases. Here the CDR3 DNA reads TGTGCCAGCATGGGGGTAGCTAACACTGAAGCTTTCTTT. As protein: CASMGVANTEAFF.

The chain couples TRBV27 to TRBJ2-2; no clear D gene. The CDR3 runs 15 residues. Trimming cost V 3 bases and J 4 bases, with 12 bases left between them. Germline V gene sequence: CDR1 MNHEY, CDR2 SMNVEV (reference sequence). The CDR3 protein is CASSFRPPGTGELFF. The CDR3 DNA reads TGTGCCAGCAGTTTCCGGCCCCCAGGCACCGGGGAGCTGTTTTTT.

This clonotype showed up just a few times. This chain uses TRBV2 with TRBJ2-3; possibly TRBD1 for D (6 bases). CDR3 length equals 14 residues. Trimming shortened V by 6 bases and J by 1 base, and 11 bases separated the two germline ends. CDR1 SNHLY and CDR2 FYNNEI come from the germline V gene. The CDR3 DNA reads TGTGCCAGCAGGGGACAATCTGGCACAGATACGCAGTATTTT. It is translated as CASRGQSGTDTQYF. The full variable domain, rest sourced from reference TRBV2 and TRBJ2-3, is EPEVTQTPSHQVTQMGQEVILRCVPISNHLYFYWYRQILGQKVEFLVSFYNNEISEKSEIFDDQFSVERPDGSNFTLKIRSTKLEDSAMYFCASRGQSGTDTQYFGPGTRLTVL.

The V call is TRBV9, the J call TRBJ2-4; 10 bases agree with TRBD1. The CDR3 length is 16 residues. Germline-derived CDR1 and CDR2 are SGDLS and YYNGEE. The V segment lost 4 bases and the J segment 10 bases; nucleotides outside the gene matches: 14. CDR3: CASSRQGATGSRIQYF. The CDR3 nucleotides are TGTGCCAGCAGCCGACAGGGGGCGACCGGATCGAGGATTCAGTACTTC.

The chain couples TRBV7-9 to TRBJ2-3; no clear D gene. CDR3 size: 11 residues. CDR1 is SEHNR and CDR2 is FQNEAQ in the germline V gene (reference sequence). Trimming shortened V by 5 bases and J by 8 bases, and 8 bases separated the two germline ends. The CDR3 DNA reads TGTGCCAGCAGCAAGAATGGTACGCAGTATTTT. It encodes CASSKNGTQYF. The whole variable domain, remainder taken from reference TRBV7-9 and TRBJ2-3, is DTGVSQNPRHKITKRGQNVTFRCDPISEHNRLYWYRQTLGQGPEFLTYFQNEAQLEKSRLLSDRFSAERPKGSFSTLEIQRTEQGDSAMYLCASSKNGTQYFGPGTRLTVL.

The chain employs TRBV4-2 and TRBJ1-5, with 7 bases matching TRBD1. CDR3 length: 15 residues. Germline V gene lookup returns CDR1 LGHNA and CDR2 YNFKEQ. The V and J ends lost 6 bases and 3 bases, in that order; junction bases with no gene match: 8. CDR3 region: CASSGGDRNNQPQHF. The CDR3 bases are TGTGCCAGCAGTGGGGGGGACAGAAACAATCAGCCCCAGCATTTT.

The chain carries TRBV28 and TRBJ2-1; TRBD2 aligns across 14 bases. Germline values: CDR1 MDHEN, CDR2 SYDVKM. The CDR3 runs 17 residues. V shed 5 bases, J shed 6 bases, and the junction held 9 bases outside the gene matches. This CDR3 is CASSPRTSGGLGNEQFF. CDR3 sequence (DNA): TGTGCCAGCAGTCCCCGGACTAGCGGGGGGTTGGGCAATGAGCAGTTCTTC.

This chain connects TRBV7-2 to TRBJ2-1; 12 positions agree with TRBD2. Trimming at V came to 2 bases and at J to 8 bases, leaving 10 bases not matched to a gene. The CDR3 is made up of 17 amino acids. The germline V gene encodes CDR1 SGHTA and CDR2 FQGNSA. The CDR3 here is CASSLRLASGREDEQFF. CDR3 nucleotide sequence: TGTGCCAGCAGCTTAAGGCTCGCTAGCGGGAGGGAAGATGAGCAGTTCTTC.

The chain employs TRBV7-9 and TRBJ2-2; TRBD2 agrees at 8 bases. The germline gives CDR1 SEHNR, CDR2 FQNEAQ (reference sequence). The CDR3 loop spans 14 amino acids. The V gene end was trimmed by 5 bases and the J gene end by 6 bases; junction bases not matched to a gene: 5. CDR3 region: CASSKLAVAGELFF. The CDR3 DNA reads TGTGCCAGCAGCAAACTAGCGGTCGCCGGGGAGCTGTTTTTT.

This clonotype showed up just a few times. The chain combines TRBV20-1 with TRBJ2-4; TRBD1 matches at 7 bases. The CDR3 is made up of 12 amino acids. V lost 5 bases and J lost 5; bases outside the gene matches: 3. The V gene's germline CDR1 is DFQATT and CDR2 SNEGSKA (reference sequence). The CDR3 is CSARDRQNIQYF. CDR3 nucleotide sequence: TGCAGTGCTCGGGACAGACAAAACATTCAGTACTTC.